These 31 T cell receptor beta chains were sequenced from one sample in a study of T cells after yellow fever vaccination. From the 5' RACE reads, TCRdb called clonotypes with MiXCR, one entry per CDR3 protein. The sample contains under 250,000 distinct CDR3 sequences, 6% to 7.5% of which appear only once. The source was CD4+ T cells sorted from PBMCs, collected 15 days after the yellow fever booster vaccination. The source is a man younger than 40 who received the YFV17D yellow fever vaccine.

This clonotype was counted at least ten times. The V and J genes are TRBV20-1 and TRBJ2-5; D perhaps matches TRBD1 (6 bases). Per the germline V gene, CDR1 is DFQATT and CDR2 is SNEGSKA (reference sequence). V lost 0 bases, J lost 3 bases, and 14 bases lay in between. The CDR3 loop spans 15 amino acids. The CDR3, as DNA: TGCAGTGCTAGAGATGCCGGGACACCCGAAGAGACCCAGTACTTC. Translated: CSARDAGTPEETQYF.

This clonotype has ten or more counts. V is TRBV7-2 and J is TRBJ2-1; 9 positions match TRBD2. Germline V gives CDR1 SGHTA, CDR2 FQGNSA. This CDR3 is 16 amino acids long. V dropped 3 bases and J dropped 4; count of bases not matched to a gene: 7. CDR3 DNA: TGTGCCAGCAGCTTCGCCGGACTAGCGAGATACAATGAGCAGTTCTTC. Translated, it gives CASSFAGLARYNEQFF.

This clonotype has at least ten counts. The V gene is TRBV7-6, the J gene TRBJ2-3, with D unresolved. CDR1 SGHVS and CDR2 FNYEAQ come from the germline V gene. V lost 2 bases and J lost 2, with 11 bases in between. The CDR3 consists of 15 residues. In nucleotides, the CDR3 is TGTGCCAGCAGCTTAAGCAACATCGACACAGATACGCAGTATTTT. Its translation: CASSLSNIDTDTQYF.

This clonotype was observed a handful of times. The chain has TRBV6-1 and TRBJ2-1; D gene ambiguous. The CDR3 spans 15 residues. V was trimmed by 2 bases and J by 5 bases, leaving 13 bases between them. Germline V CDR1 and CDR2: MNHNS, SASEGT. Here the CDR3 reads CASSEQPFYDNEQFF. For the CDR3, the DNA is TGTGCCAGCAGTGAACAGCCGTTTTACGACAATGAGCAGTTCTTC.

There are a few counts of this clonotype. The J gene is TRBJ2-1, the V gene TRBV12-3 or TRBV12-4, with D unclear. With 6 bases removed from V and 7 bases from J, the gap between germline ends came to 10 bases. The CDR3 loop spans 12 amino acids. This CDR3 is CASSRLRNEQFF. The CDR3 DNA reads TGTGCCAGCAGCCGACTCAGGAATGAGCAGTTCTTC.

This clonotype was counted ten times or more. The chain uses TRBV24-1 and TRBJ2-7, with 8 bases identical to TRBD1. V shed 3 bases, J shed 3 bases, and the junction held 6 bases outside the gene matches. The CDR3 totals 15 residues. The germline V gene encodes CDR1 KGHDR and CDR2 SFDVKD. The CDR3 sequence is CATSDPQDRVYEQYF. CDR3 nucleotide sequence: TGTGCCACCAGTGATCCCCAGGACAGGGTCTACGAGCAGTACTTC.

This CDR3 is CASSLQGQGGETQYF. DNA for the CDR3: TGCGCCAGCAGCTTGCAGGGACAGGGAGGCGAGACCCAGTACTTC. The chain joins TRBV5-1 to TRBJ2-5; 9 nucleotides agree with TRBD1. Germline V gives CDR1 SGHRS, CDR2 YFSETQ. This CDR3 has 15 residues. Germline trimming cut 1 base from V and 5 bases from J; bases unmatched to any gene: 6.

The V call is TRBV18, the J call TRBJ2-2; a possible D gene is TRBD2 (5 bases). This CDR3 contains 16 residues. The V end lost 0 bases, the J end lost 2 bases, and 10 bases lay between the germline ends. CDR1 and CDR2 (germline): KGHSH, LQKENI. This chain's CDR3 is CASSPPEALNTGELFF. The CDR3 DNA is TGTGCCAGCTCACCACCGGAGGCGCTTAACACCGGGGAGCTGTTTTTT.

This clonotype was detected a few times. The genes are TRBV4-3 and TRBJ1-1; weak D call: TRBD1 (6 bases). Germline assignment: CDR1 LGHNA and CDR2 YSLEER. This CDR3 contains 13 residues. V shed 1 base and J shed 10 bases, with 13 bases lying between them. The CDR3 sequence: CASSQAAGGAAFF. The CDR3 DNA follows: TGCGCCAGCAGCCAAGCCGCTGGGGGGGCAGCTTTCTTT.

This chain connects TRBV7-2 to TRBJ2-5, with D possibly matching TRBD1 (5 bases). V was pared by 5 bases and J by 5 bases, with 15 bases between. CDR1 and CDR2 (germline): SGHTA, FQGNSA. The CDR3 has 14 amino acids. CDR3 sequence: CASSIAGIGETQYF. CDR3 nucleotide sequence: TGTGCCAGCAGCATCGCAGGGATAGGGGAGACCCAGTACTTC.

This clonotype was counted at least ten times. The chain links TRBV20-1 to TRBJ2-7, with 8 bases that match TRBD1. CDR1 and CDR2 (germline): DFQATT, SNEGSKA (reference sequence). The CDR3 extends over 12 amino acids. The V gene end was trimmed by 3 bases and the J gene end by 5 bases; junction bases not matched to a gene: 3. This CDR3 is CSARDRADEQYF. CDR3 DNA sequence: TGCAGTGCTAGGGACAGGGCCGACGAGCAGTACTTC.

The genes are TRBV20-1 and TRBJ2-7; 10 bases fit TRBD1. Germline-derived CDR1 and CDR2 are DFQATT and SNEGSKA (reference sequence). CDR3 length: 13 amino acids. CDR3 coding DNA: TGCAGCTATCCGGGACAGGGGTTCCACGAGCAGTACTTC. Amino acids: CSYPGQGFHEQYF.

The chain employs TRBV4-3 and TRBJ2-1; tentative D call: TRBD2 (6 bases). Germline V gene data show CDR1 as LGHNA and CDR2 as YSLEER. V was clipped by 0 bases and J by 3 bases, with 12 bases between them. CDR3 length: 16 residues. CDR3 nucleotides: TGCGCCAGCAGCCAAGAGACGACTAGGTTCTACAATGAGCAGTTCTTC. It is translated as CASSQETTRFYNEQFF.

This clonotype was seen more than once but under ten times. The chain is built from TRBV6-5 and TRBJ1-2; D perhaps matches TRBD1 (5 bases). Germline V gene sequence: CDR1 MNHEY, CDR2 SVGAGI. The CDR3 extends over 15 amino acids. V lost 3 bases and J 6 bases, leaving 17 bases between the germline ends. The CDR3 is CASSYYGREWDGYTF. The CDR3 DNA follows: TGTGCCAGCAGTTATTACGGCAGGGAGTGGGATGGCTACACCTTC.

This clonotype occurred a few times. The chain couples TRBV28 to TRBJ1-5; 7 nucleotides agree with TRBD1. CDR3 size: 15 residues. Germline CDR1 is MDHEN and CDR2 is SYDVKM. Unmatched junction bases numbered 9, after V lost 5 bases and J lost 5 bases. DNA for the CDR3: TGTGCCAGCAGTGGAAGACAGGGAATGGATCAGCCCCAGCATTTT. Residues: CASSGRQGMDQPQHF.

This clonotype showed up many times. V is TRBV7-9 and J is TRBJ2-5; 9 bases are shared with TRBD1. From germline, CDR1 is SEHNR and CDR2 FQNEAQ (reference sequence). V lost 7 bases and J lost 1; bases outside the gene matches: 7. This CDR3 has 15 residues. CDR3 sequence: CASTGGQGPQETQYF. CDR3 bases: TGTGCCAGCACTGGTGGACAGGGGCCCCAAGAGACCCAGTACTTC.

Only a few counts were recorded for this clonotype. V and J are TRBV5-6 and TRBJ2-2; 8 nucleotides agree with TRBD2. There are 15 residues in the CDR3. J lost 5 bases, V lost 3 bases, and 6 bases had no gene match. Germline CDR1 reads SGHDT; CDR2 reads YYEEEE. CDR3 protein: CASSYRAGVTGELFF. In DNA, the CDR3 is TGTGCCAGCAGCTACAGAGCGGGAGTAACCGGGGAGCTGTTTTTT.

This clonotype was counted a few times. The CDR3 region has the DNA TGCGCCAGCAGCGCTGATCGAGAGAGGGCCCAGTACTTC. The encoded protein is CASSADRERAQYF. The V and J genes are TRBV5-1 and TRBJ2-5; D might be TRBD2 (5 bases). Germline V gene sequence: CDR1 SGHRS, CDR2 YFSETQ. The CDR3 loop spans 13 amino acids. The V end was cut by 4 bases, the J end by 9 bases, with 16 bases between.

The chain carries TRBV7-2 and TRBJ2-3, with TRBD2 as a possible D gene (6 bases). The CDR3 sequence is 15 residues long. The V gene's germline CDR1 is SGHTA and CDR2 FQGNSA. The V and J ends lost 1 base and 2 bases respectively, with 10 bases between them. The DNA for the CDR3 is TGTGCCAGCAGCTTAGTTAGCGGACCCACAGATACGCAGTATTTT. Protein sequence: CASSLVSGPTDTQYF.

This clonotype turned up a few times. The J gene is TRBJ2-2, the V gene TRBV7-2, with 7 nucleotides matching TRBD1. Unmatched junction bases numbered 8, after V lost 3 bases and J lost 7 bases. The CDR3 is 15 residues long. CDR1 and CDR2 (germline): SGHTA, FQGNSA. The CDR3 sequence: CASSLIRGLVGELFF. The CDR3 DNA is TGTGCCAGCAGCTTGATAAGGGGGCTTGTCGGGGAGCTGTTTTTT.

J is TRBJ2-7 and V is TRBV7-8; 13 bases match TRBD2. This CDR3 contains 15 residues. CDR1 is SGHVS, CDR2 FQNEAQ, per germline. Trimming cost V 5 bases and J 3 bases; bases outside gene matches: 4. CDR3 region: CASSTRTSGSYEQYF. CDR3 coding DNA: TGTGCCAGCAGCACCCGGACTAGCGGGAGCTACGAGCAGTACTTC.

This clonotype was found a few times. The chain has TRBV5-1 and TRBJ2-4, with D possibly TRBD1 on 6 matching bases. The CDR3 length is 13 residues. Germline CDR1 reads SGHRS; CDR2 reads YFSETQ. V lost 0 bases to trimming and J lost 5 bases, with 6 bases between them. CDR3 DNA sequence: TGCGCCAGCAGCTTGGAGGGGGAAAACATTCAGTACTTC. This codes for CASSLEGENIQYF.

The chain couples TRBV20-1 to TRBJ2-1; no reliable D call. The CDR3 covers 13 residues. Germline CDR1 DFQATT, CDR2 SNEGSKA (reference sequence). V gave up 3 bases and J gave up 8 bases, with 14 bases separating them. The CDR3 sequence: CSASRRRVDEQFF. Here the CDR3 DNA reads TGCAGTGCTAGCCGGCGTCGGGTGGATGAGCAGTTCTTC.

Only a few counts were recorded for this clonotype. The chain joins TRBV3-1 to TRBJ1-1, with D maybe TRBD1 (6 bases). CDR1 is LGHDT, CDR2 YNNKEL, per germline (reference sequence). Trimming took 2 bases from V and 10 from J, leaving 8 bases between them. This CDR3 is 11 amino acids long. The CDR3 DNA reads TGTGCCAGCAGCCAAACAGGGAGAGCTTTCTTT. As protein: CASSQTGRAFF.

The J gene is TRBJ2-1, the V gene TRBV4-3; possibly TRBD2 for D (5 bases). Germline CDR1 and CDR2: LGHNA and YSLEER. The CDR3 is made up of 16 amino acids. Trimming pared 1 base from V and 8 bases from J, leaving 18 bases between. The CDR3 region has the DNA TGCGCCAGCAGCCAAGGATCTCGGAGGTATGGAGATGAGCAGTTCTTC. Translated: CASSQGSRRYGDEQFF.

This clonotype was observed a handful of times. V gene TRBV15 combines with J gene TRBJ1-5; D call uncertain. Between the trimmed V and J ends, which lost 1 base and 0 bases, there was a span of 7 bases. CDR3 length equals 15 residues. Looked up from germline, CDR1 is LNHNV and CDR2 is YYDKDF (reference sequence). CDR3 nucleotides: TGTGCCACCAGCAGAGCCCCCAATAGCAATCAGCCCCAGCATTTT. As protein: CATSRAPNSNQPQHF.

This clonotype was recorded at least ten times. The chain combines TRBV11-1 with TRBJ2-1; TRBD2 aligns across 12 bases. V trimming: 0 bases; J trimming: 5 bases; junction bases outside the gene matches: 8. Germline V gives CDR1 SGHAT, CDR2 FQDESV (reference sequence). The CDR3 consists of 18 residues. The CDR3 region has the DNA TGTGCCAGCAGCTTAGCGGTACTAGCGGGAGGCCGAGACAATGAGCAGTTCTTC. Its translation is CASSLAVLAGGRDNEQFF.

At least ten counts were recorded for this clonotype. V is TRBV5-1 and J is TRBJ2-5; no definite D call. The CDR3 totals 13 residues. V lost 2 bases and J lost 5, with 10 bases in between. CDR1 SGHRS and CDR2 YFSETQ come from the germline V gene. The CDR3 nucleotides are TGCGCCAGCAGCTTTAACCAAGGGGAGACCCAGTACTTC. Its protein product is CASSFNQGETQYF. The variable domain in full, completed from reference TRBV5-1 and TRBJ2-5, reads KAGVTQTPRYLIKTRGQQVTLSCSPISGHRSVSWYQQTPGQGLQFLFEYFSETQRNKGNFPGRFSGRQFSNSRSEMNVSTLELGDSALYLCASSFNQGETQYFGPGTRLLVL.

The chain is built from TRBV9 and TRBJ2-2; D may match TRBD1 or TRBD2 (5 bases each). This CDR3 has 15 amino acids. Germline assignment: CDR1 SGDLS and CDR2 YYNGEE. V was shortened by 4 bases and J by 1 base, with 11 bases between the two germline ends. The CDR3 loop reads CASSSRDGNTGELFF. The CDR3 coding sequence is TGTGCCAGCAGCTCCCGGGACGGGAACACCGGGGAGCTGTTTTTT.

This clonotype showed up many times. The genes are TRBV7-9 and TRBJ2-1; 7 positions agree with TRBD1. The CDR3 covers 15 residues. The V and J ends lost 0 bases and 9 bases, in that order; junction bases with no gene match: 8. Germline V lookup: CDR1 SEHNR, CDR2 FQNEAQ (reference sequence). The CDR3, as DNA: TGTGCCAGCAGCTTAGCGACAGGGAATCCTCGTGAGCAGTTCTTC. Its translation: CASSLATGNPREQFF.

This clonotype came up a few times. This chain connects TRBV5-1 to TRBJ1-1; no firm D call. V was cut by 4 bases and J by 0 bases, with 13 bases left in between. The CDR3 runs 15 residues. CDR1 and CDR2 (germline): SGHRS, YFSETQ. Here the CDR3 DNA reads TGCGCCAGCAGCAGGAGCGTCTCTCTGAACACTGAAGCTTTCTTT. Translated: CASSRSVSLNTEAFF. The entire variable domain, with the rest obtained from reference TRBV5-1 and TRBJ1-1, is as follows: KAGVTQTPRYLIKTRGQQVTLSCSPISGHRSVSWYQQTPGQGLQFLFEYFSETQRNKGNFPGRFSGRQFSNSRSEMNVSTLELGDSALYLCASSRSVSLNTEAFFGQGTRLTVV.